These 2 T cell receptor beta chains share one sample of origin, sequenced in a study of T cells in localized non-small cell lung cancer. Clones were sequenced by immunoSEQ multiplex PCR, and TCRdb holds only the in-frame ones, with some missing. The sample includes roughly 77,000 clones, approximately 90% of them seen just once. Sample: peripheral blood, taken before any cancer treatment. These receptor sequences come from a woman aged 40-75 years with stage I squamous cell lung carcinoma.

The V and J genes are TRBV5-1 and TRBJ2-6, with D hard to call. The CDR3 consists of 16 residues. V was pared by 0 bases and J by 13 bases, with 20 bases between. Germline-derived CDR1 and CDR2 are SGHRS and YFSETQ. CDR3 coding DNA: TGCGCCAGCAGCTTGGCTACGGTACAGACCACCCGTGTCCTGACTTTC. It specifies CASSLATVQTTRVLTF.

The chain joins TRBV2 to TRBJ1-6; possibly TRBD1 for D (6 bases). Trimming cost V 5 bases and J 5 bases, with 13 bases left between them. Germline assignment: CDR1 SNHLY and CDR2 FYNNEI. The CDR3 has 15 residues. CDR3 residues: CASSPRGRDNSPLHF. The CDR3 bases are TGTGCCAGCAGTCCAAGGGGGAGGGATAATTCACCCCTCCACTTT. The entire variable domain, with the rest obtained from reference TRBV2 and TRBJ1-6, is as follows: EPEVTQTPSHQVTQMGQEVILRCVPISNHLYFYWYRQILGQKVEFLVSFYNNEISEKSEIFDDQFSVERPDGSNFTLKIRSTKLEDSAMYFCASSPRGRDNSPLHFGNGTRLTVT.